These T cell receptor beta chains were read from a single sample in a study of shared clonotypes between healthy human individuals. Using immunoSEQ multiplex PCR, the repertoire was profiled, and TCRdb retains in-frame clones only, with some absent. The repertoire holds about 610,000 clones, around 97% seen once, with roughly 0.05% in the top ten. The sequenced material came from naive CD4+ T cells sorted from blood. Source of these receptors: a woman in her twenties or thirties in good health. Each CDR3 is given with its conserved first and last residue. A D gene is named only where the DNA matches it firmly. For some rows the clone size is stated as once, few or many, or as a class when expanded; others skip it.

size,J,D,V,DNA,CDR3
-,TRBJ2-2,TRBD1,TRBV2,TGTGCCAGCAGTGAATTGGGACAGGCGACCGGGGAGCTGTTTTTT,CASSELGQATGELFF
-,TRBJ2-7,TRBD2,TRBV25-1,TGTGCCAGCGCCCCCGGGGCGGGAGGGCCTGGGGAGCAGTACTTC,CASAPGAGGPGEQYF
-,TRBJ2-5,-,TRBV7-9,TGTGCCAGCAGCCCCGACGGGCAAGAGACCCAGTACTTC,CASSPDGQETQYF
once,TRBJ2-2,-,TRBV5-4,TGTGCCAGCAGCTTACGGGGGCTGAACACCGGGGAGCTGTTTTTT,CASSLRGLNTGELFF
-,TRBJ1-1,-,TRBV18,TGTGCCAGCTCACCCGCCACCGATACTGAAGCTTTCTTT,CASSPATDTEAFF
-,TRBJ2-5,-,TRBV7-2,TGTGCCAGCAGCTTAAATCGGGGGTACAGAGAGACCCAGTACTTC,CASSLNRGYRETQYF
-,TRBJ2-1,TRBD2,TRBV10-1,TGCGCCAGCAGTGGAGGACTAGCGGGAAGTAGCTCCTACAATGAGCAGTTCTTC,CASSGGLAGSSSYNEQFF
-,TRBJ1-5,TRBD1,TRBV5-5,TGTGCCAGCAGCGGACCGGGACAGGGTGAACAGCCCCAGCATTTT,CASSGPGQGEQPQHF
-,TRBJ2-3,-,TRBV5-1,TGCGCCAGCAGCTTGGAATTTCGGGAGACGGATCTGTATTTT,CASSLEFRETDLYF
-,TRBJ2-5,-,TRBV28,TGTGCCAGCAGTGCCCCATGGGGAGGAAGGGAGACCCAGTACTTC,CASSAPWGGRETQYF
-,TRBJ2-5,TRBD2,TRBV4-1,TGCGCCAGCAGCCAACCGGGACTAGCGGGTTTCCAAGAGACCCAGTACTTC,CASSQPGLAGFQETQYF
-,TRBJ2-3,-,TRBV28,TGTGCCAGCAGTCCATCTTTTAGGGGCACAGATACGCAGTATTTT,CASSPSFRGTDTQYF
-,TRBJ2-7,-,TRBV18,TGTGCCAGCTCACCACAGGGGCTGGCCTACGAGCAGTACTTC,CASSPQGLAYEQYF
-,TRBJ2-2,-,TRBV2,TGTGCCAGCATGAGGGAGCAGAGTAACACCGGGGAGCTGTTTTTT,CASMREQSNTGELFF
once,TRBJ2-1,-,TRBV5-8,TGTGCCAGCAGCCCCCCTCCTGAGCAGTTCTTC,CASSPPPEQFF
-,TRBJ2-1,-,TRBV2,TGTGCCAGCCAGGCATCCTACAATGAGCAGTTCTTC,CASQASYNEQFF
-,TRBJ1-5,-,TRBV5-1,TGCGCCAGCAGCTTGATGGGACACCAAAATCAGCCCCAGCATTTT,CASSLMGHQNQPQHF
-,TRBJ2-7,-,TRBV5-1,TGCGCCAGCAGCCGGAATAGGGCTCAAGACGAGCAGTACTTC,CASSRNRAQDEQYF
-,TRBJ1-2,-,TRBV28,TGTGCCAGCAGACCCTGGCCGCGACTTAACTATGGCTACACCTTC,CASRPWPRLNYGYTF
-,TRBJ2-5,TRBD2,TRBV4-1,TGCGCCAGCAGCTCTAGGCCACTAGCGGGAGATGAGACCCAGTACTTC,CASSSRPLAGDETQYF
-,TRBJ2-5,-,TRBV14,TGTGCCAGCAGCCCGGGACAAGGGGGGACCCAGTACTTC,CASSPGQGGTQYF
-,TRBJ1-2,-,TRBV10-3,TGTGCCATCAGTGTGCACATACATGGAAACTATGGCTACACCTTC,CAISVHIHGNYGYTF
-,TRBJ2-7,TRBD2,TRBV18,TGTGCCAGCTCACGCCGGACCGTGACTAGCGGGAGGTACGAGCAGTACTTC,CASSRRTVTSGRYEQYF
-,TRBJ2-1,TRBD1,TRBV7-9,TGTGCCAGCAGCTTGGGACAGGTCGTTAACAATGAGCAGTTCTTC,CASSLGQVVNNEQFF
-,TRBJ1-1,-,TRBV2,TGTGCCAGCAGTGGAGGGACATTGACAACTTTCTTT,CASSGGTLTTFF
-,TRBJ2-7,-,TRBV7-9,TGTGCCAGCAGCTTAGAGGGCGGTGCCCCCTACGAGCAGTACTTC,CASSLEGGAPYEQYF
-,TRBJ1-1,-,TRBV27,TGTGCCACCCGGGGGTTAGGGCTGAACACTGAAGCTTTCTTT,CATRGLGLNTEAFF
-,TRBJ2-1,-,TRBV9,TGTGCCAGCAGCGGCCCCGCCCGGGGACGTTCCTCCTACAATGAGCAGTTCTTC,CASSGPARGRSSYNEQFF
once,TRBJ2-3,TRBD1,TRBV7-6,TGTGCCAGCAGCAAAGGGGGCTTTACAGATACGCAGTATTTT,CASSKGGFTDTQYF
-,TRBJ2-3,-,TRBV15,TGTGCCACCCAACCCCCGGGCACAGATACGCAGTATTTT,CATQPPGTDTQYF
-,TRBJ1-1,-,TRBV29-1,TGCAGCGCGGGCGACAGAGCAGGAGAGGCTTTCTTT,CSAGDRAGEAFF
-,TRBJ2-7,-,TRBV6-5,TGTGCCAGCAGTTACAGAAGGGCGGCCTACGAGCAGTACTTC,CASSYRRAAYEQYF
few,TRBJ1-5,-,TRBV19,TGTGCCAGTCGGAGGGTGGGAGGGCAGCCCCAGCATTTT,CASRRVGGQPQHF
once,TRBJ1-4,-,TRBV9,TGTGCCAGCAGCCAATCGGGGGAGACGGGAGAAAAACTGTTTTTT,CASSQSGETGEKLFF
-,TRBJ2-1,TRBD2,TRBV11-2,TGTGCCAGCACCGTAGCGGGAGCCTACAATGAGCAGTTCTTC,CASTVAGAYNEQFF
-,TRBJ2-2,-,TRBV5-1,TGCGCCAGCAGCTTGGGCTCAACGAACACCGGGGAGCTGTTTTTT,CASSLGSTNTGELFF
few,TRBJ1-1,TRBD1,TRBV9,TGTGCCAGCAGCGCCGGACAGGGGCTGGGGAACACTGAAGCTTTCTTT,CASSAGQGLGNTEAFF
-,TRBJ2-7,-,TRBV18,TGTGCCAGCTCACCTTTAGCCGGGAGCTACGAGCAGTACTTC,CASSPLAGSYEQYF
-,TRBJ2-7,-,TRBV13,TGTGCCAGCAGCCCCTCGCAATGGGAGCGACGCGAGCAGTACTTC,CASSPSQWERREQYF
-,TRBJ2-1,-,TRBV11-2,TGTGCCAGCAGCTTAGGGGCCGGGCGCCACAATGAGCAGTTCTTC,CASSLGAGRHNEQFF
once,TRBJ2-7,-,TRBV28,TGTGCCAGCAGGCCGGGACAAGCGTCCTACGAGCAGTACTTC,CASRPGQASYEQYF
-,TRBJ1-5,TRBD1,TRBV18,TGTGCCAGCTCACCACGGACAGGGGACATTCAGCCCCAGCATTTT,CASSPRTGDIQPQHF
-,TRBJ2-7,TRBD2,TRBV27,TGTGCCAGCAGTTTCGTAGCGGGGGGCTACGAGCAGTACTTC,CASSFVAGGYEQYF
-,TRBJ2-3,-,TRBV9,TGTGCCAGCAGCGTAGAAGGGGGGACAGAGCAGTATTTT,CASSVEGGTEQYF
-,TRBJ1-2,-,TRBV4-1,TGCGCCAGCAGCCAAGGGTCTACGAATTATGGCTACACCTTC,CASSQGSTNYGYTF
-,TRBJ2-2,TRBD1,TRBV9,TGTGCCAGCAGCGTAGCTACAGGGGTGACCGGGGAGCTGTTTTTT,CASSVATGVTGELFF
-,TRBJ2-2,TRBD2,TRBV7-9,TGTGCCAGCAGCTTTATCCTAGCGGGTATTGCGAACACCGGGGAGCTGTTTTTT,CASSFILAGIANTGELFF
once,TRBJ1-1,TRBD1,TRBV5-1,TGCGCCAGCAGCCTCGGGACAGGGAACACTGAAGCTTTCTTT,CASSLGTGNTEAFF